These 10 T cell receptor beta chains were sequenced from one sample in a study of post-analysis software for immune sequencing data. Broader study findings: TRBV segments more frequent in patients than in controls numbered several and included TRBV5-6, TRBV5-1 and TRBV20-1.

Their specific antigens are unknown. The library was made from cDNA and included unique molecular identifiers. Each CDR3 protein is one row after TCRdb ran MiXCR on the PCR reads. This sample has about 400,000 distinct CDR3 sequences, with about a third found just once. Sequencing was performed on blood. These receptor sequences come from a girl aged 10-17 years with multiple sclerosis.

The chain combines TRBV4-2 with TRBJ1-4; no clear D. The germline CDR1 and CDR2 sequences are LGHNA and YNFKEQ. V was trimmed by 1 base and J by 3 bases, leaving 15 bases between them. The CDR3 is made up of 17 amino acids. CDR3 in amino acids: CASSQAEPGRANEKLFF. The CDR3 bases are TGTGCCAGCAGCCAAGCGGAACCCGGGAGGGCTAATGAAAAACTGTTTTTT.

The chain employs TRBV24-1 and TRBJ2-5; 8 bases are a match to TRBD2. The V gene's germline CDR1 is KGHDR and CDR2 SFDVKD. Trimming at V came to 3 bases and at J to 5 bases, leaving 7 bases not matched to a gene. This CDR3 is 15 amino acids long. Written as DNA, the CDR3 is TGTGCCACCAGTGATACGGGACTAGAGCGCGAGACCCAGTACTTC. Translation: CATSDTGLERETQYF.

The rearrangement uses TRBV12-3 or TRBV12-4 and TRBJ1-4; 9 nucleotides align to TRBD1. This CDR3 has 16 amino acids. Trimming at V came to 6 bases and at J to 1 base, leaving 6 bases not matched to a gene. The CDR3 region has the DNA TGTGCCAGCAGCGGCGGACAGGGGCGAACTAATGAAAAACTGTTTTTT. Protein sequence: CASSGGQGRTNEKLFF.

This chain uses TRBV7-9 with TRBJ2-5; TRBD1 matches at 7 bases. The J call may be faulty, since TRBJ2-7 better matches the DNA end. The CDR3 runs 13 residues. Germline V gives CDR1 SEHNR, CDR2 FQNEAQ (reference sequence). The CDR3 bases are TGTGCCAGCAGCCAAAGGGGGCCGGACGAGCAGTACTTC. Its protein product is CASSQRGPDEQYF.

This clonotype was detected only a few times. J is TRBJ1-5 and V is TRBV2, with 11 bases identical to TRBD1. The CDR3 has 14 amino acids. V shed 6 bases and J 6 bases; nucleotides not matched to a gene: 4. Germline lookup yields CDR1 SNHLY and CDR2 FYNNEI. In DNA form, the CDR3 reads TGTGCCAGCAGGGACAGGGGGCTAGGTCAGCCCCAGCATTTT. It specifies CASRDRGLGQPQHF. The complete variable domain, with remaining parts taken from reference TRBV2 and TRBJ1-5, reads EPEVTQTPSHQVTQMGQEVILRCVPISNHLYFYWYRQILGQKVEFLVSFYNNEISEKSEIFDDQFSVERPDGSNFTLKIRSTKLEDSAMYFCASRDRGLGQPQHFGDGTRLSIL.

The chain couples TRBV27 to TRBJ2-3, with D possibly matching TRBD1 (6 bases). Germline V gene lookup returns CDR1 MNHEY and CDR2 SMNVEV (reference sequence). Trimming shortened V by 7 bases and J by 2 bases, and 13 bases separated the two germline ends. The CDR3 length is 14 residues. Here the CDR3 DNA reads TGTGCCAGCAACTGGGCAGGGGCCACAGATACGCAGTATTTT. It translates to CASNWAGATDTQYF.

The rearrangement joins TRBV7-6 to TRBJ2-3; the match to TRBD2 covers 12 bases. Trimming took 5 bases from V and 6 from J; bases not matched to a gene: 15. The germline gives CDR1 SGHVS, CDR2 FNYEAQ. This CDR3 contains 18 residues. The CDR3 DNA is TGTGCCAGCAGCCCCTTGGTGGCTAGCGGGGGGGCATGGGATACGCAGTATTTT. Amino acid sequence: CASSPLVASGGAWDTQYF.

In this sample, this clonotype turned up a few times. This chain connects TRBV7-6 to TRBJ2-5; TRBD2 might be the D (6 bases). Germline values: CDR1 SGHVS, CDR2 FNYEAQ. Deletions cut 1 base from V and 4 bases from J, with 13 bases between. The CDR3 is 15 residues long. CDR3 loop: CASSLEVLGGETQYF. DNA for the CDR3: TGTGCCAGCAGCTTAGAGGTCCTGGGGGGAGAGACCCAGTACTTC.

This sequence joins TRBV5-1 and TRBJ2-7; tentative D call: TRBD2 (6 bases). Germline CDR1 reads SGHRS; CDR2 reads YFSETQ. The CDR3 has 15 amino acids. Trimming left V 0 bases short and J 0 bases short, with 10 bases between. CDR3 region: CASSLAMGGSYEQYF. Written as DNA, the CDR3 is TGCGCCAGCAGCTTGGCCATGGGGGGCTCCTACGAGCAGTACTTC. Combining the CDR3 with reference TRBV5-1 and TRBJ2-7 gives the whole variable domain KAGVTQTPRYLIKTRGQQVTLSCSPISGHRSVSWYQQTPGQGLQFLFEYFSETQRNKGNFPGRFSGRQFSNSRSEMNVSTLELGDSALYLCASSLAMGGSYEQYFGPGTRLTVT.

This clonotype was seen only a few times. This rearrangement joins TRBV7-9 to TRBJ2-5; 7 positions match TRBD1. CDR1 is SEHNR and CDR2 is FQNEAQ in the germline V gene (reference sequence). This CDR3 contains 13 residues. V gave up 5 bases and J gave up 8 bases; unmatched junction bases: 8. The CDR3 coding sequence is TGTGCCAGCAGCCGAGGGGGCGAGGACACCCAGTACTTC. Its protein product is CASSRGGEDTQYF.